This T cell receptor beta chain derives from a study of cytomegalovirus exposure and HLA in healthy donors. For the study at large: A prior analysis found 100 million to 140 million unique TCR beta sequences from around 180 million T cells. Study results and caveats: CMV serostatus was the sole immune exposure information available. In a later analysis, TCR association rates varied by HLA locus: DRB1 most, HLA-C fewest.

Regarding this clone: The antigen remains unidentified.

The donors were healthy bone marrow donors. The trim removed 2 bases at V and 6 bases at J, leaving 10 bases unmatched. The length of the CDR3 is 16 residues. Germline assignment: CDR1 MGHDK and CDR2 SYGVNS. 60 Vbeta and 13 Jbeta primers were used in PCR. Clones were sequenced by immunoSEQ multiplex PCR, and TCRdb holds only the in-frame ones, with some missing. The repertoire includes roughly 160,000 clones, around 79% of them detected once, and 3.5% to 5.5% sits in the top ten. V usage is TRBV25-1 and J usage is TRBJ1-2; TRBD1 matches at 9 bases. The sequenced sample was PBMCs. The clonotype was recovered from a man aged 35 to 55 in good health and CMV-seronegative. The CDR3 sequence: CASSEPGQGAFDGYTF. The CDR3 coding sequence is TGTGCCAGCAGTGAACCGGGACAGGGAGCATTCGATGGCTACACCTTC.